This T cell receptor (beta chain) stems from a study of shared clonotypes between healthy human individuals (dated by TCRdb to the early 2020s). For the wider study: Three men and a couple of women, aged 18 to 49 years, made up the cohort. Per donor, three plates each were used for CD4 naive and CD4 memory, two for CD8 naive, and one for CD8 memory. To estimate repertoire size and how much clonotype sharing occurs between individuals, the study deeply sequenced the blood TCR repertoires of about 5 healthy adults. Libraries were prepared and TCR repertoires were sequenced by different laboratories using diverse techniques, in order to increase sequencing depth and limit assay-specific biases. Each donor's leukapheresis produced roughly between roughly 0.9 and 8.9 billion PBMCs.

Using the deep immunoSEQ assay, TCR CDR3 regions were amplified from genomic DNA by multiplex PCR. For each cell subset, the extracted genomic DNA was distributed evenly across all wells of several immunoSEQ 96-well plates, and each plate served as one replicate. For sorted subsets, each replicate PCR was loaded with roughly 190 ng genomic DNA, equivalent to about 30,000 T cell genomes. Purified libraries were quantified with a Qubit 3.0 fluorometer, sized on a Bioanalyzer 2100, and re-quantified with the KAPA Library Quantification kit. Each immunoSEQ 96-well plate was sequenced on its own single-read 150-cycle Illumina NextSeq 550 flow cell. The study's processing was this. The immunoSEQ output contained only junctional sequences without quality scores, so filtering could not match that applied to full-length reads. Sequences were annotated with PyIR, a Python wrapper for IgBLAST v1.9, and V/J genes and CDR3 were assigned using IMGT germline references. Reads were removed for weak V/J assignments (E-value above 1e-6), missing CDR3, stop codons, out-of-frame junctions, or ambiguous translated residues. V3J clonotypes were defined by identical inferred V gene, J gene, and CDR3 amino acid sequence. To compute the percentage overlap between repertoires, the number of shared unique clonotypes was divided by the size of the smaller repertoire. Repertoire richness was assessed with RTK rarefaction, the Chao1 estimator, and Recon v2.1 estimates of unobserved clonotypes. OLGA was used to compute generation probabilities for all TCRbeta clonotypes that the gDNA method yielded from a few donors. Imported from immuneACCESS, the table was reduced by TCRdb to in-frame sequences with V and J called. These copies leave out some clones; in studies compared against another copy, an unresolved V gene accounts for under half, and the cause of the remainder is not known. V and J calls plus clone size are reproduced from that table; the DNA served to infer D and trimming. A total of over a million clones appear in this sample, approximately 78% of them only once. Around 0.6% of the sample lies in the top ten.

Donors were healthy HIV-negative adults with no recently reported acute infections or vaccinations. Every donor was a Caucasian adult living in Nashville, Tennessee, USA. CD4+ T cells were enriched by magnetic negative selection; naive cells were then positively selected on CD45RA, and the negative fraction formed the memory subset. Blood was obtained by leukapheresis, after which PBMCs were separated by Ficoll-Histopaque density gradient centrifugation and cryopreserved in liquid nitrogen vapor phase. Analytical flow cytometry was used to check the purity and quantity of each magnetically sorted T cell population. Genomic DNA was isolated from each sorted fraction and quantified by UV absorbance on a Nanodrop 2000c. Overall study results and their limits: The small number of donors limited the genetic and exposure-history diversity represented. Sampling was limited to blood, and TCR repertoires in tissue likely differ from TCR repertoires in blood. Compared with non-shared clonotypes, clonotypes shared by all four sorted-subset donors had higher generation probabilities. Incomplete sequencing was indicated by rarefaction of sorted-subset datasets, despite the large sequencing depth. Larger estimated clonotype richness was generally found for naive subsets than for memory subsets. Pairwise subsampling led to the expectation that sequencing depth would affect the degree of clonotype sharing among donors. Sharing across several donors was observed for approximately 5% of naive CD4, under 4% of naive CD8, around 2.5% of memory CD4, and about 0.38% of memory CD8 clonotypes.

As regards this clone: The antigen it recognizes is unknown. The sample holds no much larger clone one base away, and base qualities are not on file.

The germline V gene gives CDR1 as SGDLS and CDR2 as YYNGEE. The CDR3 spans 15 residues, from the cysteine through the phenylalanine. The kept DNA is CDR3 alone, 45 bases in frame from the first base. At the junction V is shortened by 0 bases and J by 6 bases; bases outside the gene matches: 5. The chain employs TRBV9 and TRBJ2-1; TRBD2 fits 8 bases in the junction. The sequencing input was memory CD4+ T cells from PBMCs. The cell subset or site label for this specimen denotes: CD45RA-negative fraction. The source of this sequence is a young man in good health. Some clones in this sample may be carry-over from other donors' samples. The CDR3: CASSVGSGTLNEQFF. The DNA reads as follows: TGTGCCAGCAGCGTAGGTAGCGGGACCCTCAATGAGCAGTTCTTC.